This TCR beta chain was found in a study of blood T cell repertoires in COVID-19. About the study: T cells, B-cell-depleted T cells, or PBMCs supplied cDNA or gDNA.

Sequenced by immunoSEQ multiplex PCR; TCRdb stores in-frame clones only, minus some. The top ten clones hold 1.6% of a sample with about 250,000 clones, around nine tenths of them seen once. V lost 6 bases to trimming and J lost 0 bases, with 20 bases between them. Germline loops: CDR1 SGHVS, CDR2 FQNEAQ. The CDR3 covers 17 residues. This sequence joins TRBV7-8 and TRBJ1-1; D perhaps matches TRBD1 (6 bases). Sequencing input: peripheral blood. The TCR sequence derives from a woman aged 55-75 years who had recovered from COVID-19. CDR3 loop: CASSITSGGDLNTEAFF. CDR3 nucleotides: TGTGCCAGCAGTATAACTAGTGGGGGCGATTTGAACACTGAAGCTTTCTTT.